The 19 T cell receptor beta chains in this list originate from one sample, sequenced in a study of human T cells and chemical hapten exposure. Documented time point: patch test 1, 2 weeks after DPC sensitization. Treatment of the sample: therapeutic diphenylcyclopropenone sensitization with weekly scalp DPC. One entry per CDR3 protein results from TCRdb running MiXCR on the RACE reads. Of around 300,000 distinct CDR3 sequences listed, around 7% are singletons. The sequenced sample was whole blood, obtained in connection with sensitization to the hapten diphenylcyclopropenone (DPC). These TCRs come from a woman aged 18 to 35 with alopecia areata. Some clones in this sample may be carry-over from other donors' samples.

The CDR3 region has the DNA TGTGCCAGCAGCTCTTTAGCGAGTCCCACAGATACGCAGTATTTT. Its translation is CASSSLASPTDTQYF. The genes are TRBV11-2 and TRBJ2-3, with D tentatively TRBD2 (5 bases). CDR3 length: 15 amino acids. Looked up from germline, CDR1 is SGHAT and CDR2 is FQNNGV. Trimming stripped 4 bases from V and 2 bases from J, with 13 bases between.

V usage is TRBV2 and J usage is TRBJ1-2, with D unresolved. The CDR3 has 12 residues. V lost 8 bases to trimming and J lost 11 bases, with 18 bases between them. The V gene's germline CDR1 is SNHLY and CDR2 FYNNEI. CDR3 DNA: TGTGCCAGCGACGACTCCTTTCTATGGTACACCTTC. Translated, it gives CASDDSFLWYTF. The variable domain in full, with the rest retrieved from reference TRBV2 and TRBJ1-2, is EPEVTQTPSHQVTQMGQEVILRCVPISNHLYFYWYRQILGQKVEFLVSFYNNEISEKSEIFDDQFSVERPDGSNFTLKIRSTKLEDSAMYFCASDDSFLWYTFGSGTRLTVV.

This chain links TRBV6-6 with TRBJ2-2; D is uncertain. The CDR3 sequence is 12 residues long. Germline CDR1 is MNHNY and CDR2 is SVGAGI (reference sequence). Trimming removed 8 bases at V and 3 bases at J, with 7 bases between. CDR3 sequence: CASRDYTGELFF. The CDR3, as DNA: TGTGCCAGCCGCGATTACACCGGGGAGCTGTTTTTT.

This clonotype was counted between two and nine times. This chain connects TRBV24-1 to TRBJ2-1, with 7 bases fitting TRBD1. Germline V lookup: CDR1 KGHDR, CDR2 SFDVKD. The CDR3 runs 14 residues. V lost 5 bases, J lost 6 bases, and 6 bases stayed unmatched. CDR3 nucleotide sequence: TGTGCCACCAGTGCCGCGGACAGGATCAATGAGCAGTTCTTC. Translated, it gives CATSAADRINEQFF.

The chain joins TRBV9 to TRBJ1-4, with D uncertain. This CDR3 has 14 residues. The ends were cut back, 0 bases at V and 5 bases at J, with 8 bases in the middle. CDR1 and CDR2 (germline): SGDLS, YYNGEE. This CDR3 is CASSVEGVNEKLFF. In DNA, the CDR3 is TGTGCCAGCAGCGTAGAAGGAGTCAATGAAAAACTGTTTTTT.

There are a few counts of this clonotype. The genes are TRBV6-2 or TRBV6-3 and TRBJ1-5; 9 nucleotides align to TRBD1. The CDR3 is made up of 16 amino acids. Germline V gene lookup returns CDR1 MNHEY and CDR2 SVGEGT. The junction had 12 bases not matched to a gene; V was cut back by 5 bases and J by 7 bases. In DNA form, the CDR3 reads TGTGCCAGCAGTAAGATCCGGGACAGGGCGGGACAGCCCCAGCATTTT. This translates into CASSKIRDRAGQPQHF.

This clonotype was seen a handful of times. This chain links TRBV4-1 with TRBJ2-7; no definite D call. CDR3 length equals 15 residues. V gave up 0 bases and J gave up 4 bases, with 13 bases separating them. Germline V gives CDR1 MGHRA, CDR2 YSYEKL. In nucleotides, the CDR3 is TGCGCCAGCAGCCAAGATGCCAGTTCCCTATACGAGCAGTACTTC. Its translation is CASSQDASSLYEQYF.

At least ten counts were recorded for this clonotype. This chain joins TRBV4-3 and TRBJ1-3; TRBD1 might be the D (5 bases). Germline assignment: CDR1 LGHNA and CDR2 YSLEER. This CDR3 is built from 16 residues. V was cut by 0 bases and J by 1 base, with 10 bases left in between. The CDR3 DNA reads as TGCGCCAGCAGCCAAGATTGGGGGAGTTCTGGAAACACCATATATTTT. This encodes CASSQDWGSSGNTIYF.

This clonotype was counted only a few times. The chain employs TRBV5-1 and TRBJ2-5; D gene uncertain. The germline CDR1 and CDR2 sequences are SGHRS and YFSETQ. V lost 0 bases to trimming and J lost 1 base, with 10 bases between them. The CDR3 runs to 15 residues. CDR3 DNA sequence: TGCGCCAGCAGCTTGGCCCTACTTATCCAAGAGACCCAGTACTTC. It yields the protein CASSLALLIQETQYF.

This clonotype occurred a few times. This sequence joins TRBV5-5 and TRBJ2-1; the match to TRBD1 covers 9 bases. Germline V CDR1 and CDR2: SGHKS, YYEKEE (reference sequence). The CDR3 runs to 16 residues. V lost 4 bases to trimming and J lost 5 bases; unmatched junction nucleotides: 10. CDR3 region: CASSPVTGQGHNEQFF. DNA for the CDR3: TGTGCCAGCAGCCCAGTCACGGGACAGGGCCACAATGAGCAGTTCTTC.

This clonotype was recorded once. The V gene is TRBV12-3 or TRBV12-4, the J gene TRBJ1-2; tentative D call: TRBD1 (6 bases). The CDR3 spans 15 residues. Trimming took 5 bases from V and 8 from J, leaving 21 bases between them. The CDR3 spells CASSPQGTPSLGYTF. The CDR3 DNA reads TGTGCCAGCAGTCCCCAAGGGACACCATCCCTAGGCTACACCTTC.

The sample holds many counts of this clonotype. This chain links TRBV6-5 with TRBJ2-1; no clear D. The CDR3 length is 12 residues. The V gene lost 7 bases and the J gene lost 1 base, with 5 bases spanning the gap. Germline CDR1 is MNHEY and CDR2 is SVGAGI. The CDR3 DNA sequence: TGTGCCAGCAACACGTCCTACAATGAGCAGTTCTTC. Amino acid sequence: CASNTSYNEQFF.

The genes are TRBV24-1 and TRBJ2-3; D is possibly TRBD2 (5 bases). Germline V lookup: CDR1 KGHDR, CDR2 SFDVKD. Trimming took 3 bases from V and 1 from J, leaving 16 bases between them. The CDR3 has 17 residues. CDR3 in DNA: TGTGCCACCAGTGATCGCGCGCAGCGGCCGGGCACAGATACGCAGTATTTT. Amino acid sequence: CATSDRAQRPGTDTQYF.

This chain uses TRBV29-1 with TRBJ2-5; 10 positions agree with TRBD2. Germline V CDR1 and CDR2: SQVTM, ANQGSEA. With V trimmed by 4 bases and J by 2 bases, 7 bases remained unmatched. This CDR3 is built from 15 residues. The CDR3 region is CSVVGASGGQETQYF. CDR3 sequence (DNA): TGCAGCGTTGTTGGGGCTAGCGGGGGACAAGAGACCCAGTACTTC.

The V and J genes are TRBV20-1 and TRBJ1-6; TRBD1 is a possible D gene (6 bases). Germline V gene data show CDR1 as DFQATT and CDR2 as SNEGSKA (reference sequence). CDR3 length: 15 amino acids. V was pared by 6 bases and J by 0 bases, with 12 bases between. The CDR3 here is CSAGRRGSYNSPLHF. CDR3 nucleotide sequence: TGCAGTGCGGGCCGCAGGGGCTCCTATAATTCACCCCTCCACTTT.

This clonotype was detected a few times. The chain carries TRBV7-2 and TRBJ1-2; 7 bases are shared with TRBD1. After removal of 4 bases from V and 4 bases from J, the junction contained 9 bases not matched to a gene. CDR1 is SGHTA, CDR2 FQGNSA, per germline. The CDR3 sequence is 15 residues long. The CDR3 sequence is CASSYAGTDLYGYTF. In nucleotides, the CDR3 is TGTGCCAGCAGCTACGCCGGGACAGACCTCTATGGCTACACCTTC.

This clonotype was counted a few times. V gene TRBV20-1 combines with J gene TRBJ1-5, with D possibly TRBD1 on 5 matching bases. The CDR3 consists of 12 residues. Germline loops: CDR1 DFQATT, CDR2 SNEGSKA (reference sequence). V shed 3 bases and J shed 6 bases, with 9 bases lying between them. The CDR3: CSARGVGQPQHF. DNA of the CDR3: TGCAGTGCTAGGGGGGTGGGTCAGCCCCAGCATTTT.

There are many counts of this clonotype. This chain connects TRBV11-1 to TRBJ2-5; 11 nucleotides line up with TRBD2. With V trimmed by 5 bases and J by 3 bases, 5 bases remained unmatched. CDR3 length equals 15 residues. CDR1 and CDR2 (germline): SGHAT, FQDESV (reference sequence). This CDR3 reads CASSTGTSGKETQYF. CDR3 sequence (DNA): TGTGCCAGCAGCACGGGGACTAGCGGTAAAGAGACCCAGTACTTC.

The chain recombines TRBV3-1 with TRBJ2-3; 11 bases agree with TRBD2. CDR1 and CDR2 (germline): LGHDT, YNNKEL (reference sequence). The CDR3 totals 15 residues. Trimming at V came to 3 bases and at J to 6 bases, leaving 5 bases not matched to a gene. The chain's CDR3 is CASSHSGGAFDTQYF. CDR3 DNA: TGTGCCAGCAGCCATAGCGGGGGGGCCTTCGATACGCAGTATTTT.